The present T cell receptor beta chain was sequenced within a study of cytomegalovirus exposure and HLA in healthy donors (TCRdb year 2017). Concerning the study at large: In an earlier analysis of around 540 of the donors, approximately 260 Gb of sequence data and 117 million unique TCR beta sequences from about 179 million T cells were reported. To predict cytomegalovirus infection status, the study brought together high-throughput TCR immunosequencing, statistical association of individual TCRs with disease status, and machine learning. Donor age, sex, ethnicity and CMV serostatus were compiled alongside the repertoire data. In an earlier analysis of 550 to 700 of the donors, high-throughput TCR beta sequencing was used to judge whether each TCR beta V gene segment behaved as functional or pseudogenic. The study used immunosequencing to profile the T cell repertoires of approximately 630 subjects and linked those repertoires to cytomegalovirus serostatus. The study aimed to test whether cataloging public T cell receptors could reveal signatures of past pathogen exposure. Besides the first cohort of under 700 subjects, a separate validation cohort made up of over 95 different subjects was used. Genome-wide SNP genotypes for about 65% of the roughly 670 donors were used in a later genetic analysis, which treated that subset as a discovery cohort. The later analysis used no new phenotypic data to find candidate immune exposures, relying instead on TCR beta sequences and their occurrence across donors. Every repertoire in the discovery cohort had been generated on one and the same sequencing platform. Across 300 to 400 genotyped donors of the cohort, an average of approximately 240,000 unique TCR beta nucleotide sequences per donor were sequenced, and approximately 17% of those sequences were non-productive. Roughly 300 gigabases of sequencing data and around 85 million unique TCR sequences made up an early release that covered under 750 HLA-typed donors. HLA typing included class I and class II loci at four-digit resolution. Of the 398 genotyped donors, about 80% fell in the genetic ancestry cluster associated with self-reported Caucasian donors. A handful of DR-DQ haplotypes were handled as single units for association and clustering because linkage in the cohort was strong. A later analysis re-examined previously published TCR beta repertoires from just over 650 donors and added high-resolution HLA genotyping to investigate patterns of TCR occurrence. Typing coverage differed by locus: A, B, C, DRB1 and DQB1 were typed in about 620-630 donors, DQA1 in about 500, DPA1 in 600 to 610, and DPB1 in 400 to 480. What the research found in general, with its limitations: Compared with the roughly 700-donor mean, donors in an Asian-associated ancestry cluster had fewer N-insertions in productive TCRs, according to a later genetic analysis. A later analysis found that most CMV-associated TCR beta chains appeared HLA-restricted, with HLA associations seemingly driven largely by CMV exposure. When HLA alleles, especially DR and DQ, strongly co-occurred, TCR associations were difficult to assign to individual alleles. A total of about 150 TCR beta chains were listed by the study as associated with cytomegalovirus. Because counts were too low, some 17 rarely observed V segments, including chromosome 9 orphons, were left out of the earlier analysis of some 640 of the donors. Because HLA typing was missing for some donors at each locus, association tests included only the typed subset. A further reported finding was that TCR beta sequences accurately predicted the HLA-A and HLA-B alleles for most subjects in the first cohort. For the cohort, immune exposure information was limited to CMV serostatus. It was suggested by the authors that the approach could potentially be generalized to other disease states and immunological phenotypes. A few of the identified cytomegalovirus-associated TCR beta chains were confirmed in vitro to be specific for cytomegalovirus antigens. In a later analysis, 15,000 to 20,000 TCR beta sequences were associated with specific HLA alleles at a false discovery rate of 0.05. The presence/absence analyses assumed that sequencing depth was roughly uniform across donors, and that assumption may not be true. The classifier was reported to diagnose cytomegalovirus status with high specificity and sensitivity in both the original and validation cohorts. In this cohort, only TCR beta chains were sequenced, and detectable features were limited by the absence of alpha or paired-chain data. A cluster of highly shared sequence variants was judged likely to be a technical artifact of the sequencing pipeline. Most TCR sequences were observed very rarely across donors, whereas some public TCRs were present in many individuals. A later analysis reported that several top co-occurrence clusters appeared linked to parvovirus B19, influenza, CMV and Epstein-Barr virus. A later genetic analysis associated a missense DCLRE1C variant with V-gene and J-gene trimming of TCR beta chains, and an independent cohort replicated the association. According to a later analysis, TCR association rates differed among HLA loci, with DRB1 alleles showing the most associated TCRs and HLA-C alleles showing the fewest. In an earlier analysis of some 500 of the donors, most TCR beta V segments were observed in productive rearrangements about 87% or about 30% of the time, broadly matching IMGT annotations. Linkage disequilibrium might explain the correlated functional status among segregating V segments, but an unknown experimental factor could not be ruled out. Some IMGT-functional V segments, including TRBV6-2 and TRBV6-3, could not be distinguished by the 87-base-pair reads and were therefore excluded. Compared with equally common non-associated chains, HLA-associated TCR beta chains in a later analysis were more clonally expanded and had lower generation probabilities.

Taken from cysteine to phenylalanine, the CDR3 has 13 residues. This entry keeps only the CDR3 DNA: 39 bases, framed from base 1. V is pared back by 2 bases and J by 5 bases, with 6 bases lying between the germline termini. CDR1 and CDR2, per the germline V gene, are MNHNS and SASEGT. The cohort comprised several hundred healthy bone marrow donors. At the time of sampling, all cohort members were nominally healthy, though unrecorded immune exposures were likely present. The donor was CMV seropositive and was included in the group of 289 seropositive cohort members. Each donor provided a peripheral blood sample, and peripheral blood mononuclear cells were used for TCR beta sequencing. Genomic DNA extraction from the blood cell samples was performed with the Qiagen DNeasy Blood Extraction Kit. This clone has more than one count but fewer than ten. What this receptor recognizes is not known. Base qualities are missing; no much larger clone stands one base away.

Libraries came from the immunoSEQ multiplex PCR assay. The multiplex PCR relied on a mix of 60 forward primers for TCR Vbeta segments and 13 reverse primers for TCR Jbeta segments. A multiplex PCR assay on genomic DNA amplified the CDR3 region of rearranged TCR beta genes. The amplified TCR beta libraries were sequenced on the Illumina HiSeq System as 87-base-pair reads. The paper's data handling went like this. Across the roughly 600 repertoires, a later analysis counted roughly 84 million unique TCR beta chains, roughly 11 million of which were shared by at least two donors. Raw reads were error-corrected and collapsed into unique sequences with a nearest-neighbor algorithm that merged closely related sequences to remove PCR and sequencing errors. CDR3 sequences were aligned to IMGT reference sequences to assign V, D and J gene segments. For a sequence to be retained, a match of at least six nucleotides to both a V gene segment and a J gene segment was required. Rearrangements were classified as productive when the CDR3 lacked stop codons and remained in frame with V and J, and all other rearrangements were classified as non-productive. Following IMGT convention, CDR3 was defined as the stretch from the second conserved V-encoded cysteine up to the conserved J-encoded phenylalanine. Sequences without an unambiguous match to a single V gene segment were excluded from the earlier analysis of 500 to 700 of the donors. In an earlier analysis of 587 of the donors, a V segment was called functional when productive rearrangements were above 56.7%, and segregating when the standard deviation between donors exceeded 5%. To diagnose cytomegalovirus status from the catalog of TCR beta chain sequences, a statistical classification framework was built. In a later analysis, TCR nucleotide sequences were compared against IMGT/GENE-DB human TR gene sequences so that V and J genes could be assigned. A later analysis assigned CDR3 sequences and most-parsimonious VDJ recombination scenarios with the TCRdist pipeline. In a later analysis, every TCR beta chain was defined by the combination of its CDR3 amino acid sequence and its V-gene family, and reads without a unique V-gene family were dropped. In a later analysis, around 650 highly shared, low-generation-probability nucleotide sequences were removed to address suspected cross-contamination and a sequencing artifact. In a later analysis, a clonal expansion index for each public chain was calculated from normalized within-repertoire ranks of inferred template counts. In a later analysis, generation probabilities were computed with a VDJ recombination model fitted to out-of-frame rearrangements, and the resulting probabilities were checked against IGoR. In a later analysis, TCR-TCR, TCR-HLA and TCR-CMV co-occurrence was scored with hypergeometric tests, and a repertoire-size bias correction was applied to TCR pairs. To estimate false discovery rates, a later analysis permuted the HLA or CMV assignments 20 times. A later analysis grouped co-occurring TCRs with DBSCAN, adding TCRdist sequence similarity when clustering within HLA-allele-positive subsets. For co-occurrence clustering, repertoires with fewer than 30,000 or more than 120,000 public chains were excluded, along with a handful of repertoires with anomalous nucleotide sharing. As stored in TCRdb, this immuneACCESS dataset retains in-frame rearrangements with V and J assigned. A fraction of the clones does not appear; measured against another copy, unresolved V genes explain less than half of the discrepancy, and the remainder lacks a known reason. That table supplies the V and J calls and clone size; D and trimming were determined from the DNA. The sample table shows 100,000 to 150,000 clones, and 83% are seen once. The ten biggest clones cover 15% to 20% of the sample.

This TCR derives from a man younger than 35 in good health and CMV-seropositive. The source material was PBMCs. The rearrangement combines TRBV6-1 with TRBJ2-2, with the D gene uncertain. The nucleotide sequence reads as follows: TGTGCCAGCAGTGAAATTATAACCGGGGAGCTGTTTTTT. Its coded protein is CASSEIITGELFF.